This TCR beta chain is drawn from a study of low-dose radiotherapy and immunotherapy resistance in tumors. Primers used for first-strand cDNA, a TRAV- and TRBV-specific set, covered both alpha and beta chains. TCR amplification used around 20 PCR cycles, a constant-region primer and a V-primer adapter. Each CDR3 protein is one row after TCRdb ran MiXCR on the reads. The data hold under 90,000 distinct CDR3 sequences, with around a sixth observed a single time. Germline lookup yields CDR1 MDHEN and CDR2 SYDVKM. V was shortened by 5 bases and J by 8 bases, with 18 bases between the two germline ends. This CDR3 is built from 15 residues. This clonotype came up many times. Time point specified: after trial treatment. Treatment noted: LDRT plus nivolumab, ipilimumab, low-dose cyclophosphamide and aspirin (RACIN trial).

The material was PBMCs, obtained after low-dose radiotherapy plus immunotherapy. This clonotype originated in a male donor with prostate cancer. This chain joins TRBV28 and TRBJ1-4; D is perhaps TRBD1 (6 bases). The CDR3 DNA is TGTGCCAGCAGTCTCGTAACCGGGACACACGAAAAACTGTTTTTT. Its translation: CASSLVTGTHEKLFF.